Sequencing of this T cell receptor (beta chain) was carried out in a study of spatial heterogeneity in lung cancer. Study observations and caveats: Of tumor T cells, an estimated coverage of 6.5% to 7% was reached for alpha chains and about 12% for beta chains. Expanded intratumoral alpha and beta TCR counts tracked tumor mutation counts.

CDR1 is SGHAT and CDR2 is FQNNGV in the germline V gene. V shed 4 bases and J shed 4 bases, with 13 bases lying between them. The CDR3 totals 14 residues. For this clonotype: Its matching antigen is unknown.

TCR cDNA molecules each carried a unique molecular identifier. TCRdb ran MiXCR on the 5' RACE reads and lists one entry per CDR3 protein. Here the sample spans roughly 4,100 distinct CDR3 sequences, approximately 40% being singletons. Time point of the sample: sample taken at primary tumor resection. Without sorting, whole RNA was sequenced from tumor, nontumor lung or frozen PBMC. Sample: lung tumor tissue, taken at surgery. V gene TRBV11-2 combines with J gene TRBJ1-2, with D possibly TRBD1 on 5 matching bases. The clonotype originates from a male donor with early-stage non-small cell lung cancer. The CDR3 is CASSSLDQGYGYTF. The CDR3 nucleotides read TGTGCCAGCAGCTCCCTGGACCAGGGCTATGGCTACACCTTC.